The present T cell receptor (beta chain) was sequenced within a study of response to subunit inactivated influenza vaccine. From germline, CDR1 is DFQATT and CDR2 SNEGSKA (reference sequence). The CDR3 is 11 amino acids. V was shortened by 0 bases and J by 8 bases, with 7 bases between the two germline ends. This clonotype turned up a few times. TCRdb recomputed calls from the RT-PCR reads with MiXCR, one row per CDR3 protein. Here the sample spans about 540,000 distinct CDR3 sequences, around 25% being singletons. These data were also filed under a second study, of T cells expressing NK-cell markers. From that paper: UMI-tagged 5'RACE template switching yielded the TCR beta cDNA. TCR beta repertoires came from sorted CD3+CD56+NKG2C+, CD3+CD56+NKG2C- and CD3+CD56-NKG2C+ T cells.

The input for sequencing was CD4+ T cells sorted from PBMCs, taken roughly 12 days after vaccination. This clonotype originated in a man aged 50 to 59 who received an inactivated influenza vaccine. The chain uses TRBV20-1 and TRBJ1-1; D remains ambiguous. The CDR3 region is CSAREDREAFF. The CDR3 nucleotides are TGCAGTGCTAGAGAGGACCGGGAAGCTTTCTTT.